A single sample is the source of the 10 T cell receptor beta chains below, sequenced in a study of post-analysis software for immune sequencing data. Antigens for these TCRs are unknown. Study-wide points: Patients carried roughly five TRBV segments more frequently than controls did, and TRBV5-6, TRBV5-1 and TRBV20-1 were among them.

Unique molecular identifiers were built into the TCR beta cDNA libraries. TCRdb processed the PCR reads anew with MiXCR; each CDR3 protein has one entry. The sample has about 500,000 distinct CDR3 sequences; roughly 45% are singletons. The sequenced material came from blood. The receptor source for this set is a girl aged 5 to 17 with multiple sclerosis.

This clonotype has ten or more counts. The chain carries TRBV12-3 or TRBV12-4 and TRBJ2-5; D ambiguous. The V end was cut by 1 base, the J end by 2 bases, with 5 bases between. The CDR3 spans 13 residues. The CDR3 sequence: CASSLGDQETQYF. The CDR3 bases are TGTGCCAGCAGTTTAGGGGATCAAGAGACCCAGTACTTC.

V is TRBV7-8 and J is TRBJ2-7; D is uncertain. The germline V gene encodes CDR1 SGHVS and CDR2 FQNEAQ. V lost 2 bases and J lost 7, with 18 bases in between. The CDR3 has 15 residues. The CDR3, as DNA: TGTGCCAGCAGCTTATTGTCCGTCTCCTCCAATGAGCAGTACTTC. It encodes CASSLLSVSSNEQYF.

As for this clonotype: Mismatch with germline at one junction end may stem from a read error. The chain is built from TRBV29-1 and TRBJ2-3; D possibly corresponds to TRBD2 (6 bases). The CDR3 consists of 14 residues. Germline CDR1 reads SQVTM; CDR2 reads ANQGSEA. CDR3 DNA: TGCCGCGTTGTCGGCGGGGTTAGCACAGATACGCAGTATTTT. Protein sequence: CRVVGGVSTDTQYF.

In this sample, this clonotype turned up a few times. The V gene is TRBV28, the J gene TRBJ2-5; 9 positions match TRBD1. V shed 3 bases and J 7 bases; nucleotides not matched to a gene: 9. The CDR3 has 15 amino acids. CDR1 and CDR2 from the germline V gene are MDHEN and SYDVKM. CDR3 in DNA: TGTGCCAGCAGTTTCCCCGGACAGGGGCTTGGGACCCAGTACTTC. Amino acids: CASSFPGQGLGTQYF.

V and J are TRBV6-5 and TRBJ2-3, with D tentatively TRBD1 (6 bases). The ends were cut back, 4 bases at V and 4 bases at J, with 12 bases in the middle. Germline CDR1 and CDR2: MNHEY and SVGAGI. The CDR3 contains 14 residues. This CDR3 is CASSSRQVADTQYF. The CDR3 bases are TGTGCCAGCAGTTCGAGACAGGTTGCAGATACGCAGTATTTT.

This rearrangement joins TRBV7-9 to TRBJ1-4; D remains ambiguous. Germline lookup yields CDR1 SEHNR and CDR2 FQNEAQ (reference sequence). The CDR3 covers 14 residues. Trimming removed 1 base at V and 8 bases at J, with 11 bases between. For the CDR3, the DNA is TGTGCCAGCAGCTTAGTACCAGGACGGGAAAAACTGTTTTTT. It translates to CASSLVPGREKLFF.

The genes are TRBV15 and TRBJ1-6; D remains ambiguous. Germline-derived CDR1 and CDR2 are LNHNV and YYDKDF (reference sequence). The CDR3 sequence is 15 residues long. Trimming left V 0 bases short and J 6 bases short, with 9 bases between. CDR3 sequence (DNA): TGTGCCACCAGCAGAGATCGTGCGGTTAATTCACCCCTCCACTTT. Amino acids: CATSRDRAVNSPLHF.

The V call is TRBV3-1, the J call TRBJ2-1; D uncertain. V dropped 2 bases and J dropped 5 bases, with 19 bases sitting between them. CDR1 is LGHDT, CDR2 YNNKEL, per germline (reference sequence). CDR3 size: 17 residues. This chain's CDR3 is CASSQNHWAVENNEQFF. CDR3 sequence (DNA): TGTGCCAGCAGCCAAAATCACTGGGCGGTTGAAAACAATGAGCAGTTCTTC.

The V and J genes are TRBV20-1 and TRBJ2-1; 8 bases fit TRBD2. The J call may be faulty, since TRBJ2-7 better matches the DNA end. CDR1 is DFQATT, CDR2 SNEGSKA, per germline (reference sequence). CDR3 length equals 15 residues. The CDR3 DNA follows: TGCAGTGCCCTTAGCGGGACCGGCTCCTACAATGAGCAGTACTTC. Amino acids: CSALSGTGSYNEQYF.

Of note for this clonotype: It is unclear where the CDR3 begins or ends on the DNA, so no DNA is shown, and the CDR3 is as TCRdb lists it. The V call is TRBV20-1, the J call TRBJ1-2; the table's D call, TRBD1, was not checked against the DNA. Termini included, the CDR3 measures 17 amino acids. Germline lookup yields CDR1 DFQATT and CDR2 SNEGSKA (reference sequence). The CDR3: CSVRVGLRTDRTYGCTF.